This T cell receptor (beta chain) was profiled in a study of blood T cell repertoires in COVID-19. Generated by immunoSEQ multiplex PCR, the TCRdb table keeps only in-frame clones and is missing some. The repertoire holds about 440,000 clones, approximately 90% seen once, with 4.3% in the top ten. The sequenced material came from peripheral blood. The source is a woman in her twenties or thirties with acute or convalescent COVID-19.

The DNA of the CDR3 is TGCGCCAGCAGCTCGGGACAGGGGATTTTTCCACCGAATGGCTACACCTTC. Its translation is CASSSGQGIFPPNGYTF. This chain links TRBV5-1 with TRBJ1-2; the match to TRBD1 covers 10 bases. Germline CDR1 is SGHRS and CDR2 is YFSETQ. Trimming removed 3 bases from V and 6 bases from J; junction bases left unmatched: 14. The CDR3 covers 17 residues.